This T cell receptor (beta chain) was identified in a study of T cell repertoires in cytomegalovirus infection. Overall study context: It can be stated that public TCR beta signatures indicated CMV infection as well as a matching HLA type.

One entry per CDR3 protein, called by TCRdb with MiXCR from the reads. The sample includes just over 300,000 distinct CDR3 sequences, roughly a sixth of them seen just once. This clonotype was counted many times. Germline CDR1 is SEHNR and CDR2 is FQNEAQ (reference sequence). Trimming removed 2 bases from V and 11 bases from J, with 10 bases in between. The CDR3 covers 12 residues. Sequencing used PBMCs. The chain has TRBV7-9 and TRBJ2-1; no clear D. The receptor's source is a human donor in good health (CMV status not recorded). Some clones in this sample may be carry-over from other donors' samples. This CDR3 is CASSLTASQQFF. Written as DNA, the CDR3 is TGTGCCAGCAGCTTAACAGCGTCCCAGCAGTTCTTC.